These 23 T cell receptor beta chains came from one sample sequenced in a study of cytomegalovirus exposure and HLA in healthy donors. PCR used 60 Vbeta primers and 13 Jbeta primers. Clones were sequenced by immunoSEQ multiplex PCR, and TCRdb holds only the in-frame ones, with some missing. In the table there are 90,000 to 130,000 clones, 73% of which are singletons. Sequences were obtained from PBMCs. The receptors derive from a young woman in good health and CMV-seronegative.

This clone has just one count. The chain uses TRBV30 and TRBJ1-1; 7 bases agree with TRBD1. The V segment lost 8 bases and the J segment 12 bases; nucleotides outside the gene matches: 18. The CDR3 sequence is 13 residues long. Germline CDR1 GTSNPN, CDR2 SVGIG (reference sequence). Here the CDR3 reads CALMSGTDCVPFF. CDR3 bases: TGTGCCCTGATGTCCGGGACAGATTGTGTGCCTTTCTTT.

The CDR3 is CASSTGQTEAFF. The CDR3 region has the DNA TGTGCCAGCAGCACTGGACAGACTGAAGCTTTCTTT. The rearrangement links TRBV9 to TRBJ1-1, with D possibly matching TRBD1 (6 bases). This CDR3 has 12 amino acids. CDR1 and CDR2 from the germline V gene are SGDLS and YYNGEE. V lost 4 bases and J 5 bases, leaving 9 bases between the germline ends.

This chain connects TRBV2 to TRBJ1-1; 11 bases match TRBD1. Germline lookup yields CDR1 SNHLY and CDR2 FYNNEI. With 7 bases clipped from V and 4 bases from J, the junction kept 5 bases outside the gene matches. The length of the CDR3 is 14 residues. Here the CDR3 reads CASKGQGAGTEAFF. The CDR3 bases are TGTGCCAGCAAAGGACAGGGGGCGGGCACTGAAGCTTTCTTT.

This chain links TRBV30 with TRBJ1-1; D unresolved. The CDR3 extends over 14 amino acids. Trimming cost V 4 bases and J 0 bases, with 12 bases left between them. Germline CDR1 reads GTSNPN; CDR2 reads SVGIG (reference sequence). The CDR3 protein is CAWNRGIMNTEAFF. In DNA, the CDR3 is TGTGCCTGGAACCGGGGTATCATGAACACTGAAGCTTTCTTT.

This clone was found a few times. This chain uses TRBV19 with TRBJ2-1; TRBD1 matches 9 bases. The germline gives CDR1 LNHDA, CDR2 SQIVND (reference sequence). The CDR3 has 13 residues. Trimming removed 2 bases from V and 8 bases from J; junction bases left unmatched: 1. The CDR3 sequence is CASSITGGDEQFF. The CDR3 bases are TGTGCCAGTAGTATAACAGGGGGCGATGAGCAGTTCTTC.

This clone has only a few counts. This rearrangement joins TRBV27 to TRBJ1-2; D is unclear. Trimming pared 0 bases from V and 3 bases from J, leaving 8 bases between. In germline, CDR1 is MNHEY, CDR2 SMNVEV (reference sequence). This CDR3 is built from 14 residues. CDR3 DNA: TGTGCCAGCAGTTTATCTCCCGTCGACTATGGCTACACCTTC. This codes for CASSLSPVDYGYTF.

The J gene is TRBJ1-2, the V gene TRBV19, with D perhaps TRBD1 (5 bases). Germline CDR1 and CDR2: LNHDA and SQIVND (reference sequence). With 4 bases removed from V and 1 base from J, the gap between germline ends came to 7 bases. This CDR3 region has 13 residues. This chain's CDR3 is CASSTGYNYGYTF. The CDR3 DNA is TGTGCCAGTAGTACAGGGTATAACTATGGCTACACCTTC.

This chain joins TRBV4-3 and TRBJ1-2; TRBD1 matches 8 bases. CDR1 is LGHNA, CDR2 YSLEER, per germline. The V and J ends lost 0 bases and 4 bases, in that order; junction bases with no gene match: 1. The CDR3 contains 14 residues. The chain's CDR3 is CASSQDRGPYGYTF. The CDR3, as DNA: TGCGCCAGCAGCCAAGACAGGGGGCCCTATGGCTACACCTTC.

This clone was observed a handful of times. The V and J genes are TRBV18 and TRBJ1-1, with 7 bases that match TRBD1. Germline loops: CDR1 KGHSH, CDR2 LQKENI. The CDR3 loop spans 15 amino acids. V lost 3 bases and J lost 2; bases outside the gene matches: 6. The CDR3 is CASSPRDSLNTEAFF. Here the CDR3 DNA reads TGTGCCAGCTCACCCAGGGACAGCCTTAACACTGAAGCTTTCTTT.

The CDR3 nucleotides are TGTGCCAGCAGCAGGGAGGAGGGCACTGAAGCTTTCTTT. Translation: CASSREEGTEAFF. The genes are TRBV7-9 and TRBJ1-1; D remains unclear. This CDR3 is built from 13 residues. The ends were cut back, 5 bases at V and 4 bases at J, with 11 bases in the middle. Germline assignment: CDR1 SEHNR and CDR2 FQNEAQ (reference sequence).

The chain joins TRBV7-9 to TRBJ2-3; TRBD2 matches at 7 bases. V lost 1 base and J lost 4; bases outside the gene matches: 11. This CDR3 contains 17 residues. Germline V gene data show CDR1 as SEHNR and CDR2 as FQNEAQ (reference sequence). This chain's CDR3 is CASSLEGLSELADTQYF. The CDR3, as DNA: TGTGCCAGCAGCTTAGAGGGACTATCCGAGTTGGCAGATACGCAGTATTTT.

This clone was found once. The chain carries TRBV7-2 and TRBJ2-5; D may be TRBD2 (6 bases). The V gene's germline CDR1 is SGHTA and CDR2 FQGNSA. The CDR3 totals 15 residues. V lost 5 bases, J lost 1 base, and 14 bases lay in between. CDR3 DNA sequence: TGTGCCAGCAGCCCATTGGGACTCTCCCAAGAGACCCAGTACTTC. This sequence encodes CASSPLGLSQETQYF.

This rearrangement joins TRBV30 to TRBJ1-2; no firm D call. Germline V gene lookup returns CDR1 GTSNPN and CDR2 SVGIG (reference sequence). V lost 3 bases and J 4 bases, leaving 12 bases between the germline ends. The CDR3 is made up of 13 amino acids. Written as DNA, the CDR3 is TGTGCCTGGAGCGAGGGTAGCGGCTATGGCTACACCTTC. Amino acid sequence: CAWSEGSGYGYTF.

The chain links TRBV10-3 to TRBJ2-1; tentatively, D is TRBD2 (5 bases). This CDR3 has 14 amino acids. Germline loops: CDR1 ENHRY, CDR2 SYGVKD. The ends were cut back, 0 bases at V and 4 bases at J, with 7 bases in the middle. CDR3 DNA sequence: TGTGCCATCAGTGAGTCTGAGGGATACAATGAGCAGTTCTTC. This sequence encodes CAISESEGYNEQFF.

This clone was seen a handful of times. The gene calls are TRBV25-1 and TRBJ2-1; D remains unclear. This CDR3 spans 12 amino acids. CDR1 is MGHDK, CDR2 SYGVNS, per germline. Trimming took off 2 bases at V and 5 bases at J, with 4 bases between the two ends. As DNA, the CDR3 is TGTGCCAGCAGTGAACATCACAATGAGCAGTTCTTC. The encoded protein is CASSEHHNEQFF.

The rearrangement uses TRBV6-5 and TRBJ1-1; a possible D gene is TRBD1 (6 bases). V gave up 10 bases and J gave up 6 bases, with 18 bases separating them. This CDR3 region has 13 residues. Germline lookup yields CDR1 MNHEY and CDR2 SVGAGI. In DNA, the CDR3 is TGTGCCACACCCCCCCCAGGGGCCTCTGAAGCTTTCTTT. It is translated as CATPPPGASEAFF.

The CDR3 DNA sequence: TGCAGCGTTGCGTTTTACAGGACCTACGAGCAGTACTTC. Amino acid sequence: CSVAFYRTYEQYF. The chain recombines TRBV29-1 with TRBJ2-7, with D possibly matching TRBD1 (5 bases). Between the trimmed V and J ends, which lost 4 bases and 2 bases, there was a span of 12 bases. Germline lookup yields CDR1 SQVTM and CDR2 ANQGSEA. The CDR3 is 13 amino acids.

As regards this clone: The same CDR3 arises from other DNA sequences in this sample as well. V gene TRBV14 combines with J gene TRBJ1-1, with D possibly being TRBD1 (5 bases). CDR3 length: 13 residues. CDR1 is SGHDN and CDR2 is FVKESK in the germline V gene. Trimming left V 5 bases short and J 1 base short, with 8 bases between. The CDR3 region is CASSLQENTEAFF. CDR3 nucleotides: TGTGCCAGCAGCTTACAGGAGAACACTGAAGCTTTCTTT.

V and J are TRBV6-5 and TRBJ1-4; the D is unclear. Germline assignment: CDR1 MNHEY and CDR2 SVGAGI. The CDR3 contains 15 residues. V shed 4 bases and J shed 0 bases, with 9 bases lying between them. The CDR3: CASSSVGATNEKLFF. The CDR3 DNA sequence: TGTGCCAGCAGTTCCGTCGGTGCAACTAATGAAAAACTGTTTTTT.

This clone has only a few counts. This chain connects TRBV6-1 to TRBJ1-1; D remains unclear. V lost 0 bases and J 4 bases, leaving 3 bases between the germline ends. Germline CDR1 MNHNS, CDR2 SASEGT. CDR3 size: 12 residues. The CDR3 is CASSEARTEAFF. The CDR3 DNA sequence: TGTGCCAGCAGTGAAGCGCGCACTGAAGCTTTCTTT.

In its sample, this clone was seen a few times. This rearrangement joins TRBV11-1 to TRBJ2-7; a weak D match, TRBD2 (5 bases). CDR3 size: 13 residues. With 5 bases removed from V and 0 bases from J, the gap between germline ends came to 8 bases. CDR1 and CDR2 (germline): SGHAT, FQDESV (reference sequence). This chain's CDR3 is CASSDRGSYEQYF. The CDR3 coding sequence is TGTGCCAGCAGCGACCGGGGCTCCTACGAGCAGTACTTC. The entire variable domain, with the rest obtained from reference TRBV11-1 and TRBJ2-7, is as follows: EAEVAQSPRYKITEKSQAVAFWCDPISGHATLYWYRQILGQGPELLVQFQDESVVDDSQLPKDRFSAERLKGVDSTLKIQPAELGDSAMYLCASSDRGSYEQYFGPGTRLTVT.

This chain joins TRBV27 and TRBJ1-5; maybe TRBD1 (5 bases). The germline CDR1 and CDR2 sequences are MNHEY and SMNVEV (reference sequence). The CDR3 consists of 14 residues. V was cut by 7 bases and J by 4 bases, with 14 bases left in between. The CDR3 DNA sequence: TGTGCCAGCACCACAGGCCCCGTTAATCAGCCCCAGCATTTT. Its protein is CASTTGPVNQPQHF.

This clone has just a few counts. The chain recombines TRBV5-4 with TRBJ1-2; D possibly corresponds to TRBD1 (5 bases). This CDR3 spans 14 amino acids. The V and J ends lost 4 bases and 3 bases respectively, with 13 bases between them. Germline V lookup: CDR1 SGHNT, CDR2 YYREEE (reference sequence). CDR3 protein: CASSPEAGDYGYTF. The DNA of the CDR3 is TGTGCCAGCAGCCCTGAGGCGGGGGACTATGGCTACACCTTC.